The 26 T cell receptor beta chains below all came from one sample that was sequenced in a study of regulatory T cells in long-lasting Graves disease. Construction of the TCR beta libraries employed iRepertoire HTBI primers in conjunction with Arm-PCR of CDR3 regions. Each CDR3 protein gets one entry after TCRdb re-called the multiplex PCR reads with MiXCR. The repertoire holds 400,000 to 500,000 distinct CDR3 sequences, with around 15% as singletons. The time point denotes: newly diagnosed GD, antithyroid drugs for less than 3 months. Scientists built the TCR library using RNA that was extracted from PBMCs. The sample was also reused in another study, on T cells in Graves' hyperthyroidism and ophthalmopathy.

The input for sequencing was peripheral blood mononuclear cells (PBMCs), taken at new diagnosis, from a patient treated with antithyroid drugs. These receptors all stem from a woman between 45 and 65 years old with Graves disease.

The chain has TRBV5-1 and TRBJ1-1; D gene ambiguous. Germline assignment: CDR1 SGHRS and CDR2 YFSETQ. V lost 6 bases and J 0 bases, leaving 15 bases between the germline ends. The CDR3 loop spans 15 amino acids. The CDR3 bases are TGCGCCAGCACCGTACAACCGGGAATGAACACTGAAGCTTTCTTT. It yields the protein CASTVQPGMNTEAFF. The full variable domain, with the rest looked up from reference TRBV5-1 and TRBJ1-1, is KAGVTQTPRYLIKTRGQQVTLSCSPISGHRSVSWYQQTPGQGLQFLFEYFSETQRNKGNFPGRFSGRQFSNSRSEMNVSTLELGDSALYLCASTVQPGMNTEAFFGQGTRLTVV.

This clonotype was seen repeatedly, ten times or more. The chain is built from TRBV24-1 and TRBJ2-5; tentatively, D is TRBD2 (6 bases). Looked up from germline, CDR1 is KGHDR and CDR2 is SFDVKD. Trimming removed 5 bases at V and 2 bases at J, with 14 bases between. This CDR3 has 15 residues. The CDR3 loop reads CATSAPWRGQETQYF. The CDR3 coding sequence is TGTGCCACCAGTGCGCCGTGGAGGGGTCAAGAGACCCAGTACTTC.

Many counts were recorded for this clonotype. The rearrangement uses TRBV12-3 or TRBV12-4 and TRBJ1-4; D is uncertain. V lost 6 bases to trimming and J lost 0 bases, with 14 bases between them. There are 16 residues in the CDR3. The CDR3 nucleotides read TGTGCCAGCAGCCCAACCCTAGTTGCAACTAATGAAAAACTGTTTTTT. It translates to CASSPTLVATNEKLFF.

There are many counts of this clonotype. The chain is built from TRBV20-1 and TRBJ2-7; TRBD1 might be the D (5 bases). Trimming took 1 base from V and 2 from J, leaving 9 bases between them. In germline, CDR1 is DFQATT, CDR2 SNEGSKA (reference sequence). There are 13 residues in the CDR3. In DNA form, the CDR3 reads TGCAGTGCTAGAGCCAGACAGACCTACGAGCAGTACTTC. Encoded protein: CSARARQTYEQYF.

The V call is TRBV5-1, the J call TRBJ1-2, with D possibly matching TRBD1 (5 bases). CDR1 is SGHRS, CDR2 YFSETQ, per germline. V was pared by 0 bases and J by 4 bases, with 16 bases between. CDR3 length: 16 residues. The DNA for the CDR3 is TGCGCCAGCAGCTTGGGGCAGGGCCTCACCCTCTATGGCTACACCTTC. Amino acid sequence: CASSLGQGLTLYGYTF. Supplemented by reference TRBV5-1 and TRBJ1-2, the full variable domain reads KAGVTQTPRYLIKTRGQQVTLSCSPISGHRSVSWYQQTPGQGLQFLFEYFSETQRNKGNFPGRFSGRQFSNSRSEMNVSTLELGDSALYLCASSLGQGLTLYGYTFGSGTRLTVV.

The sample holds a few counts of this clonotype. The chain combines TRBV20-1 with TRBJ2-3; 9 nucleotides line up with TRBD1. Per germline, CDR1 DFQATT and CDR2 SNEGSKA (reference sequence). The CDR3 sequence is 18 residues long. Trimming at V came to 3 bases and at J to 0 bases, leaving 13 bases not matched to a gene. Here the CDR3 DNA reads TGCAGTGCTAGCCCACAGGGGGCCCTTACATCTAGCACAGATACGCAGTATTTT. This encodes CSASPQGALTSSTDTQYF.

Concerning this clonotype itself: Only one base separates this from a far larger clonotype, so it likely reflects a read error. J is TRBJ2-1 and V is TRBV6-4, with 12 bases identical to TRBD2. The CDR3 runs 15 residues. Germline V gene sequence: CDR1 MRHNA, CDR2 SNTAGT. CDR3 in DNA: TGTGCCAGCAGCGAACTAGCGGGAGGATACAGTGAGCAGTTCTTC. The encoded protein is CASSELAGGYSEQFF.

This clonotype was seen a handful of times. J is TRBJ1-6 and V is TRBV30, with a weak D call TRBD1 (6 bases). The CDR3 runs to 13 residues. V was pared by 4 bases and J by 9 bases, with 13 bases between. The germline V gene encodes CDR1 GTSNPN and CDR2 SVGIG (reference sequence). The CDR3, as DNA: TGTGCCTGGATCCGGGGGGCTGGTTCACCCCTCCACTTT. Residues: CAWIRGAGSPLHF.

V usage is TRBV19 and J usage is TRBJ2-3, with TRBD1 matching over 8 bases. CDR3 length equals 16 residues. Germline lookup yields CDR1 LNHDA and CDR2 SQIVND (reference sequence). V was pared by 1 base and J by 1 base, with 4 bases of the junction left unmatched. CDR3 residues: CASSIVGQGGTDTQYF. The CDR3 bases are TGTGCCAGTAGTATAGTAGGACAGGGAGGCACAGATACGCAGTATTTT.

This clonotype has just a few counts. The chain recombines TRBV20-1 with TRBJ2-5, with no clear D. Germline V gene data show CDR1 as DFQATT and CDR2 as SNEGSKA (reference sequence). The CDR3 consists of 16 residues. Trimming removed 0 bases at V and 0 bases at J, with 14 bases between. The CDR3 nucleotides are TGCAGTGCTAGAGACCGAGACACCGTGTACCAAGAGACCCAGTACTTC. Its translation is CSARDRDTVYQETQYF.

V usage is TRBV12-3 or TRBV12-4 and J usage is TRBJ1-3, with TRBD1 identical over 9 bases. V was pared by 6 bases and J by 4 bases, with 7 bases of the junction left unmatched. CDR3 length equals 15 residues. In nucleotides, the CDR3 is TGTGCCAGCAGGTGGACAGGGGCGAACGGAAACACCATATATTTT. This gives the protein CASRWTGANGNTIYF.

In the case of this clonotype: A read error may be the cause here, since a much bigger clone is one base away. The V gene is TRBV4-1, the J gene TRBJ1-1, with a tentative D call TRBD1 (5 bases). The CDR3 totals 16 residues. V dropped 1 base and J dropped 2 bases, with 14 bases sitting between them. In germline, CDR1 is MGHRA, CDR2 YSYEKL. The CDR3 DNA reads as TGCGCCAGCAGCCAAGTACCTACAGGTTGTAACACTGAAGCTTTCTTT. Translation gives CASSQVPTGCNTEAFF.

This clonotype has a count of ten or more. CDR3 nucleotides: TGTGCCACCAGTGCCGTCGCGGGAGCGCGGCGCACCGGGGAGCTGTTTTTT. Its translation is CATSAVAGARRTGELFF. The chain links TRBV24-1 to TRBJ2-2; 7 nucleotides agree with TRBD2. Germline V gene data show CDR1 as KGHDR and CDR2 as SFDVKD. This CDR3 is built from 17 residues. The V and J ends lost 5 bases and 4 bases, in that order; junction bases with no gene match: 12.

This clonotype was detected many times. The V call is TRBV7-9, the J call TRBJ1-1; the D gene is possibly TRBD1 (5 bases). Trimming stripped 5 bases from V and 8 bases from J, with 24 bases between. Germline loops: CDR1 SEHNR, CDR2 FQNEAQ (reference sequence). This CDR3 has 16 amino acids. The CDR3 sequence is CASSIVDRDPRREAFF. As DNA, the CDR3 is TGTGCCAGCAGCATTGTTGACCGGGACCCACGAAGAGAAGCTTTCTTT.

In its sample, this clonotype was seen many times. This chain uses TRBV20-1 with TRBJ2-3; 7 bases agree with TRBD2. Germline V lookup: CDR1 DFQATT, CDR2 SNEGSKA (reference sequence). The CDR3 consists of 15 residues. V lost 0 bases to trimming and J lost 5 bases; unmatched junction nucleotides: 8. CDR3 in amino acids: CSARDSRESVDTQYF. The CDR3 DNA sequence: TGCAGTGCTAGAGACTCGCGGGAGAGTGTAGATACGCAGTATTTT.

This clonotype has more than one count but fewer than ten. V usage is TRBV20-1 and J usage is TRBJ2-1; D possibly corresponds to TRBD2 (6 bases). Germline V gene sequence: CDR1 DFQATT, CDR2 SNEGSKA (reference sequence). V lost 3 bases and J 7 bases, leaving 16 bases between the germline ends. The CDR3 is made up of 14 amino acids. DNA of the CDR3: TGCAGTGCTAGTGCGAGATCGGGGGTGAATGAGCAGTTCTTC. Translated, it gives CSASARSGVNEQFF.

At least ten counts were recorded for this clonotype. The gene calls are TRBV2 and TRBJ2-3, with D tentatively TRBD1 or TRBD2 (7 bases each). Trimming shortened V by 8 bases and J by 3 bases, and 21 bases separated the two germline ends. The CDR3 totals 16 residues. Germline V lookup: CDR1 SNHLY, CDR2 FYNNEI. Written as DNA, the CDR3 is TGTGCCAGCGGGGAGGGGGCAGGGGTAATAACAGATACGCAGTATTTT. It encodes CASGEGAGVITDTQYF.

A remark on this clonotype: A single base separates this from a much larger clone, so it may be a read error. V usage is TRBV2 and J usage is TRBJ2-7, with 9 bases that match TRBD1. The V gene's germline CDR1 is SNHLY and CDR2 FYNNEI. CDR3 length: 13 residues. The CDR3 sequence is CTWRDRAPYEQYF. In DNA form, the CDR3 reads TGTACCTGGAGGGACAGGGCACCCTACGAGCAGTACTTC.

This clonotype was seen only once. It may be a read error: a sequence one base away is much more abundant. This rearrangement joins TRBV29-1 to TRBJ2-3, with 10 bases that match TRBD2. The CDR3 is 19 amino acids. Germline assignment: CDR1 SQVTM and CDR2 ANQGSEA. CDR3 in DNA: TGCAGCGTTGAAGATCTCTCTCAAGCGGGGGGGGGTTGGACAGGTACGCAGTATTTT. Its protein is CSVEDLSQAGGGWTGTQYF.

The genes are TRBV2 and TRBJ1-6, with TRBD1 identical over 7 bases. After removal of 0 bases from V and 5 bases from J, the junction contained 4 bases not matched to a gene. This CDR3 has 16 amino acids. Germline lookup yields CDR1 SNHLY and CDR2 FYNNEI. CDR3 in amino acids: CASSEAGGLDNSPLHF. The CDR3, as DNA: TGTGCCAGCAGTGAAGCAGGGGGCTTAGATAATTCACCCCTCCACTTT.

The genes are TRBV5-1 and TRBJ1-2; D is uncertain. The CDR3 loop spans 17 amino acids. Germline lookup yields CDR1 SGHRS and CDR2 YFSETQ. The V gene lost 0 bases and the J gene lost 4 bases, with 19 bases spanning the gap. The CDR3 region has the DNA TGCGCCAGCAGCTTGGTTACAGCGTCTACTGTCCCCTATGGCTACACCTTC. The encoded protein is CASSLVTASTVPYGYTF.

This clonotype was detected ten times or more. The CDR3 loop is CASYRRPWAHPNYGYTF. Written as DNA, the CDR3 is TGTGCCAGCTATAGACGACCTTGGGCGCATCCTAACTATGGCTACACCTTC. The rearrangement uses TRBV28 and TRBJ1-2, with unresolved D. With 8 bases removed from V and 0 bases from J, the gap between germline ends came to 22 bases. This CDR3 contains 17 residues. From germline, CDR1 is MDHEN and CDR2 SYDVKM.

This clonotype was detected many times. The genes are TRBV28 and TRBJ1-1, with no clear D. The CDR3 totals 14 residues. With 5 bases removed from V and 0 bases from J, the gap between germline ends came to 10 bases. Germline-derived CDR1 and CDR2 are MDHEN and SYDVKM. DNA of the CDR3: TGTGCCAGCAGTCCACAGAGGGTGAACACTGAAGCTTTCTTT. The encoded protein is CASSPQRVNTEAFF.

The chain recombines TRBV7-6 with TRBJ2-7; the D gene could be TRBD1 or TRBD2 (5 bases each). V was clipped by 6 bases and J by 5 bases, with 20 bases between them. CDR3 size: 15 residues. Germline values: CDR1 SGHVS, CDR2 FNYEAQ. DNA for the CDR3: TGTGCCAGCAGTAAAACAGTGGGATTGGGGGACGAGCAGTACTTC. The encoded protein is CASSKTVGLGDEQYF.

This clonotype was observed many times. J is TRBJ2-5 and V is TRBV10-3; 7 nucleotides line up with TRBD2. Germline CDR1 and CDR2: ENHRY and SYGVKD. Losses at the gene ends were 5 bases for V and 1 base for J; bases not matched to a gene: 7. This CDR3 has 15 amino acids. In DNA form, the CDR3 reads TGTGCCATCAGTCCTAGCGGAGGCGGCCAAGAGACCCAGTACTTC. Residues: CAISPSGGGQETQYF.

This clonotype was seen many times. The gene calls are TRBV11-3 and TRBJ2-3, with 8 positions matching TRBD1. Germline V CDR1 and CDR2: SGHNT, YENEEA. The length of the CDR3 is 15 residues. V dropped 1 base and J dropped 4; count of bases not matched to a gene: 4. CDR3 DNA sequence: TGTGCCAGCAGCTTAGGACGACAGGGGCCAGATACGCAGTATTTT. This gives the protein CASSLGRQGPDTQYF.